This TCR beta chain was captured in a study of T-cell memory formation after mild COVID-19. The V gene's germline CDR1 is ENHRY and CDR2 SYGVKD. J was trimmed by 0 bases and V by 6 bases; bases with no gene match: 4. The CDR3 spans 17 residues. General observations from the study: In pre-infection memory, a portion of responding clones appeared, which suggested that cross-reactive memory joined. Contracting clones localized mainly to CM and EM when CD4+ and mainly to EMRA when CD8+. A second wave expanding day 15 to 37 was CD4+-biased; contracting clones were balanced.

As concerns this clonotype: Its antigen is not known.

Amplification by 5'RACE using constant-segment primers produced TCR alpha and TCR beta cDNA libraries that carried sample barcodes and UMIs. TCRdb used MiXCR to reprocess the 5' RACE reads, holding one entry per CDR3 protein. The table lists around 300,000 distinct CDR3 sequences, roughly 13% of them singletons, with 20% to 25% in the top ten. This clonotype was sampled from a man aged 18-30 years who had mild COVID-19 (a few samples of this study predate the infection). Cell type and time point are not known. The sample taken for sequencing was PBMCs or a T cell subset sorted from them (not recorded which). This chain uses TRBV10-3 with TRBJ2-1; TRBD2 aligns across 14 bases. CDR3 protein: CAIRGLAGDPSYNEQFF. The CDR3 bases are TGTGCCATCAGGGGACTAGCGGGGGATCCCTCCTACAATGAGCAGTTCTTC.